Listed below are T cell receptor beta chains from one sample, sequenced in a study of cytomegalovirus exposure and HLA in healthy donors. TCRdb's copy holds only in-frame clones and misses some; the assay was immunoSEQ multiplex PCR. Of 200,000 to 300,000 clones listed, 84% were seen once; the top ten hold about 2%. Sample: PBMCs. These receptor sequences come from a woman aged 40 to 49 in good health and CMV-seropositive. Each CDR3 is given with its conserved first and last residue. A D gene is named only where the DNA matches it firmly. Not every row has a clone size; where given, it reads once, few, many or a size class.

cdr3_aa: CASRYSGANVLTF; cdr3_nt: TGTGCCAGCAGGTACTCTGGGGCCAACGTCCTGACTTTC; clone_size: .; d_call: .; j_call: TRBJ2-6; v_call: TRBV11-2
cdr3_aa: CAWSRLAMKNTEAFF; cdr3_nt: TGTGCCTGGAGCCGACTAGCTATGAAGAACACTGAAGCTTTCTTT; clone_size: .; d_call: .; j_call: TRBJ1-1; v_call: TRBV30
cdr3_aa: CASYTGSGRAVEQFF; cdr3_nt: TGTGCCAGCTACACGGGGAGCGGGAGGGCCGTTGAGCAGTTCTTC; clone_size: .; d_call: TRBD2; j_call: TRBJ2-1; v_call: TRBV7-9
cdr3_aa: CASSHDRASSYGYTF; cdr3_nt: TGTGCCAGCAGCCACGACAGGGCCTCTTCCTATGGCTACACCTTC; clone_size: .; d_call: TRBD1; j_call: TRBJ1-2; v_call: TRBV5-6
cdr3_aa: CAWMGLANGEQYF; cdr3_nt: TGTGCCTGGATGGGACTAGCTAACGGCGAGCAGTACTTC; clone_size: few; d_call: TRBD2; j_call: TRBJ2-7; v_call: TRBV30
cdr3_aa: CSVELTGETQYF; cdr3_nt: TGCAGCGTTGAGCTTACCGGGGAGACCCAGTACTTC; clone_size: once; d_call: .; j_call: TRBJ2-5; v_call: TRBV29-1
cdr3_aa: CASSLLSEGLWNEQFF; cdr3_nt: TGTGCCAGCAGTTTACTATCGGAGGGCCTTTGGAATGAGCAGTTCTTC; clone_size: .; d_call: .; j_call: TRBJ2-1; v_call: TRBV27
cdr3_aa: CASSQDLWAGLAAGGELFF; cdr3_nt: TGCGCCAGCAGCCAAGATCTCTGGGCGGGACTAGCGGCTGGCGGGGAGCTGTTTTTT; clone_size: .; d_call: TRBD2; j_call: TRBJ2-2; v_call: TRBV4-3
cdr3_aa: CASSTQETQYF; cdr3_nt: TGTGCCAGCTCAACACAAGAGACCCAGTACTTC; clone_size: .; d_call: .; j_call: TRBJ2-5; v_call: TRBV18
cdr3_aa: CASSQDRSASKTQYF; cdr3_nt: TGCGCCAGCAGCCAAGATCGGAGTGCTTCAAAAACGCAGTATTTT; clone_size: once; d_call: .; j_call: TRBJ2-3; v_call: TRBV4-3
cdr3_aa: CASSQEPSFLSGNYNEQFF; cdr3_nt: TGCGCCAGCAGCCAAGAACCATCGTTTCTAAGCGGGAACTACAATGAGCAGTTCTTC; clone_size: .; d_call: TRBD2; j_call: TRBJ2-1; v_call: TRBV4-3
cdr3_aa: CASSPRRNTGELFF; cdr3_nt: TGTGCCAGCAGTCCCCGGAGGAACACCGGGGAGCTGTTTTTT; clone_size: .; d_call: .; j_call: TRBJ2-2; v_call: TRBV6-1
cdr3_aa: CASSPTGTGSYEQYF; cdr3_nt: TGTGCCAGCAGTCCAACCGGGACAGGGTCCTACGAGCAGTACTTC; clone_size: .; d_call: TRBD1; j_call: TRBJ2-7; v_call: TRBV6-1
cdr3_aa: CASSLGRGPVEAFF; cdr3_nt: TGTGCCAGCAGCTTAGGTCGAGGGCCAGTTGAAGCTTTCTTT; clone_size: .; d_call: .; j_call: TRBJ1-1; v_call: TRBV7-9
cdr3_aa: CASSLGGQYEQYF; cdr3_nt: TGTGCCAGCAGCTTGGGGGGGCAGTACGAGCAGTACTTC; clone_size: once; d_call: .; j_call: TRBJ2-7; v_call: TRBV7-8
cdr3_aa: CASSFTAGNYEQYF; cdr3_nt: TGTGCCAGCAGTTTTACCGCGGGGAATTACGAGCAGTACTTC; clone_size: .; d_call: .; j_call: TRBJ2-7; v_call: TRBV6-6
cdr3_aa: CASSVAGTSVYEQYF; cdr3_nt: TGTGCCAGCAGCGTAGCCGGGACTAGCGTATACGAGCAGTACTTC; clone_size: .; d_call: TRBD2; j_call: TRBJ2-7; v_call: TRBV9
cdr3_aa: CASSLNQGHLLYGYTF; cdr3_nt: TGTGCCAGCAGCTTAAACCAAGGACACCTACTCTATGGCTACACCTTC; clone_size: .; d_call: .; j_call: TRBJ1-2; v_call: TRBV11-2
cdr3_aa: CAISPRTGSYNEQFF; cdr3_nt: TGTGCCATCAGCCCAAGAACAGGCTCCTACAATGAGCAGTTCTTC; clone_size: .; d_call: .; j_call: TRBJ2-1; v_call: TRBV10-3
cdr3_aa: CASSLGAEVETQYF; cdr3_nt: TGTGCCAGCAGCTTAGGCGCCGAGGTTGAGACCCAGTACTTC; clone_size: .; d_call: .; j_call: TRBJ2-5; v_call: TRBV13
cdr3_aa: CASSQSSAGANYYEQYF; cdr3_nt: TGTGCCAGCAGCCAATCCTCAGCGGGAGCCAACTACTACGAGCAGTACTTC; clone_size: .; d_call: TRBD2; j_call: TRBJ2-7; v_call: TRBV14
cdr3_aa: CASSLFSEGARRTEAFF; cdr3_nt: TGTGCCAGCAGTTTATTTTCGGAGGGGGCGCGGAGGACTGAAGCTTTCTTT; clone_size: .; d_call: TRBD1; j_call: TRBJ1-1; v_call: TRBV27
cdr3_aa: CASSPSTGGSYEQYF; cdr3_nt: TGTGCCAGCAGCCCTTCGACAGGGGGTTCCTACGAGCAGTACTTC; clone_size: .; d_call: TRBD1; j_call: TRBJ2-7; v_call: TRBV4-2
cdr3_aa: CASSSRLAGGPDTQYF; cdr3_nt: TGTGCCAGCAGCTCAAGACTAGCGGGAGGCCCAGATACGCAGTATTTT; clone_size: .; d_call: TRBD2; j_call: TRBJ2-3; v_call: TRBV7-9
cdr3_aa: CASSTRTGRFNSPLHF; cdr3_nt: TGTGCCAGCAGTACCCGGACAGGGAGGTTTAATTCACCCCTCCACTTT; clone_size: .; d_call: TRBD1; j_call: TRBJ1-6; v_call: TRBV27
cdr3_aa: CASSLERPDEQYF; cdr3_nt: TGTGCCAGCAGCTTAGAGAGGCCTGATGAGCAGTACTTC; clone_size: .; d_call: .; j_call: TRBJ2-7; v_call: TRBV7-2
cdr3_aa: CAIGRTSVPNTGELFF; cdr3_nt: TGTGCCATCGGCCGGACTAGCGTGCCGAACACCGGGGAGCTGTTTTTT; clone_size: .; d_call: TRBD2; j_call: TRBJ2-2; v_call: TRBV10-3
cdr3_aa: CASSLVRSQETQYF; cdr3_nt: TGCGCCAGCAGCTTGGTTCGGAGCCAAGAGACCCAGTACTTC; clone_size: once; d_call: .; j_call: TRBJ2-5; v_call: TRBV5-1
cdr3_aa: CASSSHRINYDGGSSEQFF; cdr3_nt: TGTGCCAGTAGTAGTCACAGAATCAACTACGACGGGGGGTCAAGTGAGCAGTTCTTC; clone_size: .; d_call: TRBD2; j_call: TRBJ2-1; v_call: TRBV19
cdr3_aa: CATSRDQASGSRSETQYF; cdr3_nt: TGTGCCACCAGCAGAGACCAGGCTAGCGGGAGTAGGAGTGAGACCCAGTACTTC; clone_size: .; d_call: TRBD2; j_call: TRBJ2-5; v_call: TRBV15
cdr3_aa: CASSLGTSGSRETQYF; cdr3_nt: TGTGCCAGCTCCCTTGGGACTAGCGGGAGTCGAGAGACCCAGTACTTC; clone_size: .; d_call: TRBD2; j_call: TRBJ2-5; v_call: TRBV18
cdr3_aa: CAWSAGTGHDEQYF; cdr3_nt: TGTGCCTGGAGCGCCGGGACAGGGCACGACGAGCAGTACTTC; clone_size: .; d_call: TRBD1; j_call: TRBJ2-7; v_call: TRBV30
cdr3_aa: CASTLRDRRVHGYTF; cdr3_nt: TGTGCCAGCACCCTCCGGGACCGGAGGGTACATGGCTACACCTTC; clone_size: once; d_call: .; j_call: TRBJ1-2; v_call: TRBV28
cdr3_aa: CASSHGQGGNEQFF; cdr3_nt: TGCGCCAGCAGCCACGGACAGGGGGGCAATGAGCAGTTCTTC; clone_size: .; d_call: TRBD1; j_call: TRBJ2-1; v_call: TRBV4-3
cdr3_aa: CASSRGEGPSYEQYF; cdr3_nt: TGCGCCAGCAGCCGAGGAGAGGGCCCCTCCTACGAGCAGTACTTC; clone_size: .; d_call: .; j_call: TRBJ2-7; v_call: TRBV4-1